The sequence of this T cell receptor (beta chain) was determined in a study of cytomegalovirus exposure and HLA in healthy donors. With 60 Vbeta and 13 Jbeta primers, the PCR was carried out. Repertoires were generated with immunoSEQ multiplex PCR, while TCRdb's copy carries only in-frame clones and drops some. The sample includes approximately 170,000 clones, 75% to 85% of them seen just once. This clone was counted between two and nine times. CDR3 length: 16 amino acids. The trim removed 3 bases at V and 4 bases at J, leaving 8 bases unmatched. Looked up from germline, CDR1 is SGDLS and CDR2 is YYNGEE.

This clonotype originated in a woman between 50 and 59 years old in good health and CMV-seronegative. The gene calls are TRBV9 and TRBJ2-5, with TRBD2 matching over 11 bases. The sample consisted of PBMCs. The DNA of the CDR3 is TGTGCCAGCAGCGGGGTAGCGGGAGGGCCGGGAGAGACCCAGTACTTC. Protein: CASSGVAGGPGETQYF.